Listed here are 20 T cell receptor beta chains from one sample, sequenced in a study of cytomegalovirus exposure and HLA in healthy donors. With 60 Vbeta and 13 Jbeta primers, the PCR was carried out. The protocol was immunoSEQ multiplex PCR, while the TCRdb copy is restricted to in-frame clones and leaves out a portion. The data include 100,000 to 150,000 clones; the top ten clones carry 1.5% to 1.8%. Material: PBMCs. The receptors were gathered from a woman between 40 and 55 years old in good health and CMV-seronegative.

The chain has TRBV6-5 and TRBJ2-1, with D possibly TRBD1 on 6 matching bases. This CDR3 is built from 13 residues. V was trimmed by 6 bases and J by 6 bases, leaving 12 bases between them. In germline, CDR1 is MNHEY, CDR2 SVGAGI. Here the CDR3 DNA reads TGTGCCAGCAGAAGGATAGGGGGCAATGAGCAGTTCTTC. Translating it yields CASRRIGGNEQFF.

The V call is TRBV7-8, the J call TRBJ2-2; TRBD1 agrees at 7 bases. The germline V gene encodes CDR1 SGHVS and CDR2 FQNEAQ. The CDR3 has 16 amino acids. With 2 bases clipped from V and 6 bases from J, the junction kept 9 bases outside the gene matches. Here the CDR3 reads CASSLQGQGVAGELFF. CDR3 in DNA: TGTGCCAGCAGCTTACAGGGGCAGGGGGTTGCCGGGGAGCTGTTTTTT. Full variable domain (remainder filled in from reference TRBV7-8 and TRBJ2-2): GAGVSQSPRYKVAKRGQDVALRCDPISGHVSLFWYQQALGQGPEFLTYFQNEAQLDKSGLPSDRFFAERPEGSVSTLKIQRTQQEDSAVYLCASSLQGQGVAGELFFGEGSRLTVL.

J is TRBJ2-5 and V is TRBV19, with D perhaps TRBD1 (6 bases). The CDR3 is 13 residues long. Looked up from germline, CDR1 is LNHDA and CDR2 is SQIVND (reference sequence). V was cut by 4 bases and J by 5 bases, with 11 bases left in between. The chain's CDR3 is CASSKNRDETQYF. CDR3 DNA sequence: TGTGCCAGTAGTAAAAACAGGGACGAGACCCAGTACTTC.

V usage is TRBV6-1 and J usage is TRBJ1-4, with 9 bases aligning to TRBD1. V lost 7 bases to trimming and J lost 8 bases; unmatched junction nucleotides: 11. CDR1 is MNHNS, CDR2 SASEGT, per germline. The CDR3 is 15 amino acids. The CDR3 DNA reads as TGTGCCAGCAAAAAACTCCGGGACAGGGACGAAAAACTGTTTTTT. Amino acid sequence: CASKKLRDRDEKLFF.

The V and J genes are TRBV6-5 and TRBJ1-6, with 9 bases lining up with TRBD1. The V segment lost 5 bases and the J segment 9 bases; nucleotides outside the gene matches: 5. The CDR3 covers 14 residues. Germline loops: CDR1 MNHEY, CDR2 SVGAGI. CDR3 bases: TGTGCCAGCAGTGACCGGGACAGGGTTTCACCCCTCCACTTT. Translated, it gives CASSDRDRVSPLHF.

On this clone: At one of its ends the junction is not consistent with the germline gene, which may arise from a read error. This chain connects TRBV28 to TRBJ2-5, with a tentative D call TRBD1 (6 bases). The CDR3 extends over 12 amino acids. Germline CDR1 MDHEN, CDR2 SYDVKM. In DNA, the CDR3 is TGTGCCAGCAGTTTATCTTCCGGACAGCAGGACTTC. It translates to CASSLSSGQQDF.

This rearrangement joins TRBV7-2 to TRBJ1-2, with 8 positions matching TRBD1. The germline gives CDR1 SGHTA, CDR2 FQGNSA. CDR3 length: 16 residues. Trimming cost V 1 base and J 8 bases; bases outside gene matches: 12. The CDR3 DNA sequence: TGTGCCAGCAGCTTAGGGGCAGGGGGCCATGTTGGCGGCTACACCTTC. Amino acid sequence: CASSLGAGGHVGGYTF.

This chain uses TRBV9 with TRBJ1-2; D is uncertain. The CDR3 is 15 amino acids. The germline CDR1 and CDR2 sequences are SGDLS and YYNGEE. V dropped 2 bases and J dropped 5 bases, with 16 bases sitting between them. Here the CDR3 DNA reads TGTGCCAGCAGCGTGAGCCCCGGACTGAGATATGGCTACACCTTC. Translating it yields CASSVSPGLRYGYTF.

V is TRBV28 and J is TRBJ2-5; 7 bases map to TRBD1. The J call may not be correct, given that the DNA end is closer to TRBJ2-7. The CDR3 is 15 amino acids. Germline assignment: CDR1 MDHEN and CDR2 SYDVKM. The CDR3 DNA is TGTGCCAGCAGTACACAGGGGAGCGGACTCTACGAGCAGTACTTC. Protein: CASSTQGSGLYEQYF.

The rearrangement links TRBV25-1 to TRBJ1-1; 7 nucleotides match TRBD1. The CDR3 length is 16 residues. The ends lost 5 bases at V and 5 bases at J; junction bases unmatched: 14. Germline CDR1 reads MGHDK; CDR2 reads SYGVNS. The CDR3: CASSRQGEWRRTEAFF. CDR3 nucleotide sequence: TGTGCCAGCAGTAGACAGGGTGAATGGAGAAGGACTGAAGCTTTCTTT. The full variable domain, completed using reference TRBV25-1 and TRBJ1-1, is EADIYQTPRYLVIGTGKKITLECSQTMGHDKMYWYQQDPGMELHLIHYSYGVNSTEKGDLSSESTVSRIRTEHFPLTLESARPSHTSQYLCASSRQGEWRRTEAFFGQGTRLTVV.

The chain recombines TRBV5-4 with TRBJ1-1; D is uncertain. Germline-derived CDR1 and CDR2 are SGHNT and YYREEE (reference sequence). This CDR3 spans 13 amino acids. The V end lost 1 base, the J end lost 1 base, and 5 bases lay between the germline ends. In DNA, the CDR3 is TGTGCCAGCAGCTTGCCAGAGAACACTGAAGCTTTCTTT. Its protein is CASSLPENTEAFF.

The rearrangement links TRBV28 to TRBJ1-1; a weak D match, TRBD1 (5 bases). There are 13 residues in the CDR3. The germline V and J ends were trimmed by 7 bases and 1 base, with 10 bases remaining between them. From germline, CDR1 is MDHEN and CDR2 SYDVKM. CDR3 nucleotides: TGTGCCAGCATTCTGACAGAGAACACTGAAGCTTTCTTT. Its translation: CASILTENTEAFF.

The rearrangement links TRBV13 to TRBJ1-1, with D possibly being TRBD1 (5 bases). In germline, CDR1 is PRHDT, CDR2 FYEKMQ (reference sequence). The CDR3 runs 14 residues. Trimming removed 4 bases at V and 1 base at J, with 10 bases between. The CDR3 sequence is CASSSVQGNTEAFF. DNA for the CDR3: TGTGCCAGCAGCTCGGTCCAGGGGAACACTGAAGCTTTCTTT.

The V call is TRBV10-3, the J call TRBJ2-5; the D is unclear. The CDR3 is 13 residues long. V lost 2 bases, J lost 0 bases, and 4 bases lay in between. Per germline, CDR1 ENHRY and CDR2 SYGVKD. The CDR3 DNA follows: TGTGCCATCAGTGAGGAGGACCAAGAGACCCAGTACTTC. Translated, it gives CAISEEDQETQYF.

The chain joins TRBV9 to TRBJ2-2; D gene ambiguous. Per germline, CDR1 SGDLS and CDR2 YYNGEE. The CDR3 is 15 amino acids. V lost 0 bases, J lost 7 bases, and 13 bases lay in between. CDR3 nucleotide sequence: TGTGCCAGCAGCGTAGAGGTCGGGTCCCTCGGGGAGCTGTTTTTT. Its translation: CASSVEVGSLGELFF.

The chain couples TRBV2 to TRBJ2-7; 7 nucleotides match TRBD2. The closer fit of TRBJ2-5 to the DNA end suggests the J call may be wrong. CDR1 is SNHLY and CDR2 is FYNNEI in the germline V gene. The CDR3 runs to 14 residues. The CDR3 reads CASSEGGGRETQYF. The CDR3 DNA is TGTGCCAGCAGTGAAGGGGGGGGACGGGAGACCCAGTACTTC.

This chain connects TRBV4-3 to TRBJ2-5, with D maybe TRBD1 (5 bases). CDR1 is LGHNA, CDR2 YSLEER, per germline. V lost 0 bases and J lost 4, with 9 bases in between. There are 14 residues in the CDR3. The DNA for the CDR3 is TGCGCCAGCAGCCAAGAGTGGGGCAGAGAGACCCAGTACTTC. It encodes CASSQEWGRETQYF.

CDR3 sequence: CASPEGGLMNTEAFF. CDR3 nucleotides: TGTGCCAGCCCGGAGGGTGGACTAATGAACACTGAAGCTTTCTTT. The chain is built from TRBV28 and TRBJ1-1; D unclear. Per the germline V gene, CDR1 is MDHEN and CDR2 is SYDVKM. The CDR3 consists of 15 residues. V shed 8 bases and J shed 0 bases, with 16 bases lying between them.

This chain links TRBV11-2 with TRBJ1-5, with TRBD1 as a possible D gene (6 bases). The CDR3 is 15 amino acids. With 1 base removed from V and 4 bases from J, the gap between germline ends came to 11 bases. From germline, CDR1 is SGHAT and CDR2 FQNNGV. CDR3 nucleotide sequence: TGTGCCAGCAGCTTAGTGGCAGGGGCAAATCAGCCCCAGCATTTT. Its translation is CASSLVAGANQPQHF.

The J gene is TRBJ1-4, the V gene TRBV28; tentative D call: TRBD1 (5 bases). The CDR3 sequence is 15 residues long. Per germline, CDR1 MDHEN and CDR2 SYDVKM. V was clipped by 5 bases and J by 1 base, with 11 bases between them. CDR3 region: CASSPGGVTNEKLFF. The CDR3 DNA reads TGTGCCAGCAGTCCGGGGGGGGTAACTAATGAAAAACTGTTTTTT.